A selection of T cell receptor beta chains follows, all from one sample in a study of Graves' ophthalmopathy and Graves' hyperthyroidism. TCRdb fed the multiplex PCR reads into MiXCR, producing one record per CDR3 protein. The table lists more than 550,000 distinct CDR3 sequences, roughly two fifths of them singletons. The material sequenced was peripheral blood. The receptors derive from an adult man with Graves' ophthalmopathy. The CDR3 runs from the conserved cysteine through the conserved F or W. A D gene is named only where the DNA matches it firmly. Size values are once, few and many counts, or a class for expanded clones, and some rows have none.

TRBV7-9	TRBD2	TRBJ2-7	-	TGTGCCAGCAGCTTGTTGGGGGGGGAGGAGCAGTACTTC	CASSLLGGEEQYF
TRBV7-6	-	TRBJ1-6	many	TGTGCCAGCAGCTTAGCGCCAGGGAGGGATTCACCCCTCCACTTT	CASSLAPGRDSPLHF
TRBV12-3/TRBV12-4	-	TRBJ2-5	once	TGTGCCAGCAGTTTAGCGCTGGACCCAAGGGGCAATCAGCCCCAGTACTTC	CASSLALDPRGNQPQYF
TRBV11-2	TRBD1	TRBJ2-5	-	TGCGCCAGCAGCCAGGTCTCCGGGACAGACCATTGGGGGGAGACCCAGTACTTC	CASSQVSGTDHWGETQYF
TRBV6-2/TRBV6-3	TRBD1	TRBJ2-7	many	TGTGCCAGCAGTTACTCGATGGGGACAGGGTCCCACGAGCAGTACTTC	CASSYSMGTGSHEQYF
TRBV24-1	-	TRBJ1-4	many	TGTGCCACCAGTGATTCCGGGGCAACTAATGAAAAACTGTTTTTT	CATSDSGATNEKLFF
TRBV5-1	-	TRBJ2-7	many	TGCGCCAGCAGCTTGGCCGGCGGGACGGAGCAGTACTTC	CASSLAGGTEQYF
TRBV2	-	TRBJ2-2	-	TGTGCCAGCAGGGCACGGGCCTACGACACCGGGGAGCTGTTTTTT	CASRARAYDTGELFF
TRBV10-3	TRBD2	TRBJ2-3	-	TGTGCCATCAGTGAGTTAGCGGGGATGGGTGATACGCAGTATTTT	CAISELAGMGDTQYF
TRBV25-1	-	TRBJ1-2	-	TGTGCCAGCAGCCAAGACGGGGATTACTATGGCTACACCTTC	CASSQDGDYYGYTF
TRBV15	TRBD1	TRBJ2-7	many	TGTGCCACCAGCAGACCTGGACAGGGACCCTACGAGCAGTACTTC	CATSRPGQGPYEQYF
TRBV10-3	TRBD1	TRBJ1-2	-	TGTGCCATCGGCCGGGACAGGACTATCTATGGCTACACCTTC	CAIGRDRTIYGYTF
TRBV7-2	-	TRBJ2-7	many	TGTGCCAGCAGCCCGGGGATGGGGGAGAGGGAGCAGTACTTC	CASSPGMGEREQYF
TRBV29-1	-	TRBJ2-5	-	TGCAGCGTTGAAAGGGAGGAGACCCAGTACTTC	CSVEREETQYF
TRBV12-3/TRBV12-4	-	TRBJ1-5	-	TGTGCCAGCAGTTTCTGGGACTATAGCAATCAGCCCCAGCATTTT	CASSFWDYSNQPQHF
TRBV24-1	TRBD1	TRBJ2-7	-	TGTGCCACCAGTGATCCTCGGGACAGGGACTACGAGCAGTACTTC	CATSDPRDRDYEQYF
TRBV10-2	TRBD1	TRBJ2-7	many	TGCGCCAGCAGTAGACAGGGTCTCTACGAGCAGTACTTC	CASSRQGLYEQYF
TRBV4-2	TRBD2	TRBJ2-7	many	TGTGCCAGCGCTGAGCGGGATTACTACGAGCAGTACTTC	CASAERDYYEQYF
TRBV7-9	-	TRBJ1-1	many	TGTGCCAGCAGCCCCGGTGGGCCAGGGACAGCTTTCTTT	CASSPGGPGTAFF
TRBV24-1	-	TRBJ2-2	many	TGTGCCACCAGTTCCACAGATTGGGCCGGGGAGCTGTTTTTT	CATSSTDWAGELFF
TRBV7-9	-	TRBJ1-2	many	TGTGCCAGCAGCTTAGAGACTGGGAACTATGGCTACACCTTC	CASSLETGNYGYTF
TRBV29-1	-	TRBJ2-7	-	TGCAGCTTAGGGGACCGGGCGGAGCAGTACTTC	CSLGDRAEQYF
TRBV12-3/TRBV12-4	TRBD1	TRBJ1-2	few	TGTGCCAGCAGTCGTATCCGGGACAGCGATGGCTACACCTTC	CASSRIRDSDGYTF
TRBV11-2	-	TRBJ1-1	-	TGTGCCAGCACGCCTCCGGACAGCAAATTT	CASTPPDSKF
TRBV14	TRBD2	TRBJ2-7	few	TGTGCCAGCAGCCAAGGGAGTGGTAGCGGGAGGGCCCTCTACTGGGAGCAGTACTTC	CASSQGSGSGRALYWEQYF
TRBV27	TRBD1	TRBJ2-7	few	TGTGCCAGCAGTTTGTCAGGGGACAGGCCCTCTGCCTACGAGCAGTACTTC	CASSLSGDRPSAYEQYF
TRBV4-1	-	TRBJ1-1	few	TGCGCCAGCAGCCAACGACCAGGGAGGGGGAAGAACACTGAAGCTTTCTTT	CASSQRPGRGKNTEAFF
TRBV7-9	-	TRBJ2-6	once	TGTGCCAGCAGCATAACAGGGGCCGGGGGCACTGAAGCTTTC	CASSITGAGGTEAF
TRBV12-3/TRBV12-4	-	TRBJ1-3	many	TGTGCCAGCCTCGGGGGTTCTGGAAACACCATATATTTT	CASLGGSGNTIYF
TRBV7-9	-	TRBJ2-7	many	TGTGCCAGCAGCTTCCGGGACGCCCTTACTCGTCCCTACGAGCAGTACTTC	CASSFRDALTRPYEQYF
TRBV10-3	-	TRBJ2-7	-	TGTGCCAGCAGTCGGGACGTCTACGAGCAGTACTTC	CASSRDVYEQYF
TRBV7-9	TRBD1	TRBJ2-7	-	TGTGCCAGCAGCTTAGGCAACAGGGGTCCCTACGAGCAGTACTTC	CASSLGNRGPYEQYF
TRBV10-3	-	TRBJ1-4	-	TGTGCCATCAGTGAGGCTTCCGGGGGAGAAAAACTGTTTTTT	CAISEASGGEKLFF
TRBV6-6	-	TRBJ1-6	many	TGTGCCAGCAGTTACTCAACTAATTCACCCCTCCACTTT	CASSYSTNSPLHF
TRBV12-3/TRBV12-4	-	TRBJ2-2	few	TGTGCCAGCAGTCGGGACTTGACGAACACCGGGGAGCTGTTTTTT	CASSRDLTNTGELFF
TRBV24-1	-	TRBJ2-7	many	TGTGCCACCAGTGATTCGGGACACCACTACGAGCAGTACTTC	CATSDSGHHYEQYF
TRBV7-2	TRBD1	TRBJ1-1	many	TGTGCCAGCAGCTGGGGGACAGGCACTGAAGCTTTCTTT	CASSWGTGTEAFF
TRBV12-3/TRBV12-4	TRBD1	TRBJ2-7	-	TGTGCCAGCAGCCCCTACACGACAGGGTCTTACGAGCAGTACTTC	CASSPYTTGSYEQYF
TRBV19	TRBD1	TRBJ1-5	many	TGTGCCTCAGGGACAGGGGTTGGTCAGCCCCAGCATTTT	CASGTGVGQPQHF
TRBV9	-	TRBJ1-3	many	TGTGCCAGCAGCGCGGACAGCTCATCTGGAAACACCATATATTTT	CASSADSSSGNTIYF
TRBV10-3	TRBD1	TRBJ1-6	few	TGTGCCCAGGGGTCACAGGGGAATTCACCCCTCCACTTT	CAQGSQGNSPLHF
TRBV29-1	-	TRBJ2-7	-	TGCAGCGTTGTTGGACAGACCTCCTACGAGCAGTACTTC	CSVVGQTSYEQYF
TRBV7-9	TRBD1	TRBJ2-2	-	TGTGCCAGCAGCGTCTCCAGGGGGACCGGGGAGCTGTTTTTT	CASSVSRGTGELFF
TRBV9	-	TRBJ2-3	-	TGTGCCAGCAGCGTAGGGGGGGGCGGGAGAGCGGCCCATACGCAGGATTTT	CASSVGGGGRAAHTQDF
TRBV9	-	TRBJ2-7	few	TGTGCCAGCAGCGTAGGGACAGAGTACTCCTACGAGCAGTACTTC	CASSVGTEYSYEQYF
TRBV29-1	TRBD1	TRBJ1-5	once	TGCAGCGTTGCACAGGGGGCTACCGGGGAGGCAGGCGATAGCAATCAGCCCCAGCATTTT	CSVAQGATGEAGDSNQPQHF
TRBV7-2	-	TRBJ1-2	-	TGTGCCAGCACCCTAGACGGGGCGCCTGATAGCTACACCTTC	CASTLDGAPDSYTF
TRBV12-3/TRBV12-4	TRBD1	TRBJ1-5	many	TGTGCCAGCAACACAAAGGGGACAGGGCATCAGCCCCAGCATTTT	CASNTKGTGHQPQHF
TRBV7-2	-	TRBJ2-6	many	TGTGCCAGCAGCTTAACCGGGACCACTGGGGCCAACGTCCTGACTTTC	CASSLTGTTGANVLTF
TRBV2	-	TRBJ2-7	many	TGTGCCAGCAGGGGGGCGAAGCAGTACTTC	CASRGAKQYF
TRBV7-3	-	TRBJ2-2	-	TGTGCCAGCAGCCAGACGGGACCCGGGGAGCTGTTTTTT	CASSQTGPGELFF
TRBV11-1	-	TRBJ2-7	-	TGTGCCAGCAGCTCCCCCTTAAGGGGGTTCCACGAGCAGTACTTC	CASSSPLRGFHEQYF
TRBV14	-	TRBJ2-2	-	TGTGCCAGCAGTCGGGACGGCGCGAACACCGGGGAGCTGTTTTTT	CASSRDGANTGELFF
TRBV29-1	TRBD1	TRBJ2-3	once	TGCAGCGTTGAGTGGGGATGGGACAGGGGGACAGATACGCAGTATTTT	CSVEWGWDRGTDTQYF
TRBV9	TRBD1	TRBJ2-6	-	TGTGCCAGCGGGTCACAGGGGGCGCACCCTGGGGCCAACGTCCTGACTTTC	CASGSQGAHPGANVLTF
TRBV29-1	TRBD2	TRBJ2-7	-	TGCAGCGTTGGAGGGACAAGCGGGGGGTACGAGCAGTACTTC	CSVGGTSGGYEQYF
TRBV6-5	-	TRBJ2-5	many	TGTGCCAGCATGGGGGGTGAGCGGGTTGGGGAGACCCAGTACTTC	CASMGGERVGETQYF
TRBV6-5	-	TRBJ1-2	many	TGTGCCAGCAGTCAGACCACTTATGGCTACACCTTC	CASSQTTYGYTF
TRBV11-2	-	TRBJ2-5	-	TGTGCCAGCAGCTTAGATGGCAGGGTCGAGACCCAGTACTTC	CASSLDGRVETQYF